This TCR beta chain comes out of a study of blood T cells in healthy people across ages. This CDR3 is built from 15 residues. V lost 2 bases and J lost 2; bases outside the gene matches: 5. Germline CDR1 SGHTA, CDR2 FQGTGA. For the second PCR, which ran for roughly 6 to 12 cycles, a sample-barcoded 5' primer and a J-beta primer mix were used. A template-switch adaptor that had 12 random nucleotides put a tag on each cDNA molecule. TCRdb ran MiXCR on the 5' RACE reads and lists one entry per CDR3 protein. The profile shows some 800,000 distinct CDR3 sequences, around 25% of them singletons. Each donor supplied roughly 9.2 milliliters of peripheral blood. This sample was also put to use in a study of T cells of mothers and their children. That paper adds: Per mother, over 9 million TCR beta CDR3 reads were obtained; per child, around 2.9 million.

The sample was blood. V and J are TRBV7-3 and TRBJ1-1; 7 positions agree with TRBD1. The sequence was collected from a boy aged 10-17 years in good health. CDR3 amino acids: CASSLQQGPNTEAFF. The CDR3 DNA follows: TGTGCCAGCAGCTTACAACAGGGGCCTAACACTGAAGCTTTCTTT. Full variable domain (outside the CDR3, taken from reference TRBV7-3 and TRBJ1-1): GAGVSQTPSNKVTEKGKYVELRCDPISGHTALYWYRQSLGQGPEFLIYFQGTGAADDSGLPNDRFFAVRPEGSVSTLKIQRTERGDSAVYLCASSLQQGPNTEAFFGQGTRLTVV.